This T cell receptor beta chain was identified in a study of beta chain features in type 1 diabetes. Study-wide points: Within the patient group, naive, central memory and Treg TCRB repertoires appeared more similar to each other than within healthy donors. PCR might preferentially amplify shorter templates, equally in patients and controls. Type 1 diabetes patients showed fewer insertions and more deletions at VDJ junctions. TCRB CDR3s were moderately but significantly shorter in Type 1 diabetes patients in all four CD4+ subsets.

A note on this clone: Its antigen remains unidentified.

This CDR3 is 16 amino acids long. Germline lookup yields CDR1 LNHDA and CDR2 SQIVND (reference sequence). V shed 1 base and J shed 0 bases, with 10 bases lying between them. The authors took one heparinised blood draw, averaging roughly 100 mL, from each donor. Expressed TCRB transcripts were sequenced after all isolated RNA was converted to cDNA. Only in-frame clones appear in the TCRdb table, and some are missing; sequencing was by immunoSEQ multiplex PCR. Seen here are 400,000 or so clones, over 10% observed once, and the top ten hold approximately 0.011%. The rearrangement joins TRBV19 to TRBJ1-5; no clear D gene. Sequenced: naive CD4+ T cells from blood. The sequence came from a woman in her late teens or twenties with type 1 diabetes. The CDR3 nucleotides read TGTGCCAGTAGTATAGGCAGGCAATATAGCAATCAGCCCCAGCATTTT. Protein product: CASSIGRQYSNQPQHF. The full variable domain, rest sourced from reference TRBV19 and TRBJ1-5, is DGGITQSPKYLFRKEGQNVTLSCEQNLNHDAMYWYRQDPGQGLRLIYYSQIVNDFQKGDIAEGYSVSREKKESFPLTVTSAQKNPTAFYLCASSIGRQYSNQPQHFGDGTRLSIL.